The 3 T cell receptor beta chains presented below share a single source sample, sequenced in a study of T cell changes during pregnancy in multiple sclerosis. Assay used: immunoSEQ multiplex PCR; TCRdb lists only in-frame clones, some missing. Of roughly 80,000 clones in the sample, about 93% were seen once. This specimen was peripheral blood, taken after pregnancy. Source of these receptors: a female donor in good health, enrolled as a control in a pregnancy study.

This clone has a single count. The V gene is TRBV5-4, the J gene TRBJ1-3; TRBD1 is a possible D gene (5 bases). The V gene lost 2 bases and the J gene lost 8 bases, with 11 bases spanning the gap. The germline V gene has CDR1 SGHNT and CDR2 YYREEE (reference sequence). This CDR3 region has 13 residues. In nucleotides, the CDR3 is TGTGCCAGCAGCTTAAAGGGAGGGGACACCATATATTTT. Encoded protein: CASSLKGGDTIYF.

This chain joins TRBV6-5 and TRBJ2-7; D ambiguous. The V end lost 0 bases, the J end lost 4 bases, and 10 bases lay between the germline ends. This CDR3 spans 14 amino acids. Germline CDR1 is MNHEY and CDR2 is SVGAGI. Here the CDR3 reads CASSYSRSSYEQYF. In DNA form, the CDR3 reads TGTGCCAGCAGTTACTCGAGGTCTTCATACGAGCAGTACTTC.

J is TRBJ2-1 and V is TRBV4-3; 16 bases line up with TRBD2. The V gene end was trimmed by 1 base and the J gene end by 9 bases; junction bases not matched to a gene: 15. CDR1 is LGHNA and CDR2 is YSLEER in the germline V gene. This CDR3 region has 20 residues. The CDR3 DNA is TGCGCCAGCAGCCAAGTTACCGGGACTAGCGGGAGGGCCCGAGTCAGTGAGCAGTTCTTC. The encoded protein is CASSQVTGTSGRARVSEQFF.